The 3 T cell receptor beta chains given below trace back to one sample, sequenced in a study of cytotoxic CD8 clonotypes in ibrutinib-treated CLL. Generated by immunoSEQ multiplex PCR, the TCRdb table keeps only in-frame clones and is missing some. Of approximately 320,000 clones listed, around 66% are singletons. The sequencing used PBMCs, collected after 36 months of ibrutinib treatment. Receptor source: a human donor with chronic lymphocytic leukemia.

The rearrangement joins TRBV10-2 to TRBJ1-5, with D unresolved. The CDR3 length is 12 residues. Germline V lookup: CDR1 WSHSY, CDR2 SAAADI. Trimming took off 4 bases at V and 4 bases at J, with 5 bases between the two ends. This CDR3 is CASSGANQPQHF. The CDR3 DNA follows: TGCGCCAGCAGTGGAGCGAATCAGCCCCAGCATTTT.

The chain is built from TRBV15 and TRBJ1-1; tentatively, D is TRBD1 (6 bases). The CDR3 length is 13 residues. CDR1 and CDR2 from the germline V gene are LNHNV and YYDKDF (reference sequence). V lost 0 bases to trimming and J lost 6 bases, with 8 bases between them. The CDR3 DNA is TGTGCCACCAGCAGAGATGAGGGGGCTGAAGCTTTCTTT. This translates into CATSRDEGAEAFF.

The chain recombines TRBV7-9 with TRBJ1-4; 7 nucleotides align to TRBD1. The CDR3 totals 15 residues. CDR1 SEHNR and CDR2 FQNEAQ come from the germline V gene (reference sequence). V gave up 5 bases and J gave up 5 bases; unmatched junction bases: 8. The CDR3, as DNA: TGTGCCAGCAGCACAGGACAGGTCGGCAATGAAAAACTGTTTTTT. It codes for CASSTGQVGNEKLFF.